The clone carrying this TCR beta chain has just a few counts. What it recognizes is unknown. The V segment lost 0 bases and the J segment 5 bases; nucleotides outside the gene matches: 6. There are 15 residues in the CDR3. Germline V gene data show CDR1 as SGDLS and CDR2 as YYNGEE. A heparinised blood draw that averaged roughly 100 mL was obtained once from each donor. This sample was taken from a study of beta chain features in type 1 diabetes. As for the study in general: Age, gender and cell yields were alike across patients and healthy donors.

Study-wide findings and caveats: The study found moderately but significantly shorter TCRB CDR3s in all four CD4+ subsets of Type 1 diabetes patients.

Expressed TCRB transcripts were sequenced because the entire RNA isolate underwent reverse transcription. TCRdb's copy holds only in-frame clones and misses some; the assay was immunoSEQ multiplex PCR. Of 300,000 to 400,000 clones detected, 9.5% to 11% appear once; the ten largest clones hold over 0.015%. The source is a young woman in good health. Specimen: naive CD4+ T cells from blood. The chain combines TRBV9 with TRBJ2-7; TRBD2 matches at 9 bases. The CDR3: CASSVGLAVRHEQYF. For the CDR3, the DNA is TGTGCCAGCAGCGTAGGACTAGCGGTCCGCCACGAGCAGTACTTC. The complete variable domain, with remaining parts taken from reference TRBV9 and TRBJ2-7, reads DSGVTQTPKHLITATGQRVTLRCSPRSGDLSVYWYQQSLDQGLQFLIQYYNGEERAKGNILERFSAQQFPDLHSELNLSSLELGDSALYFCASSVGLAVRHEQYFGPGTRLTVT.